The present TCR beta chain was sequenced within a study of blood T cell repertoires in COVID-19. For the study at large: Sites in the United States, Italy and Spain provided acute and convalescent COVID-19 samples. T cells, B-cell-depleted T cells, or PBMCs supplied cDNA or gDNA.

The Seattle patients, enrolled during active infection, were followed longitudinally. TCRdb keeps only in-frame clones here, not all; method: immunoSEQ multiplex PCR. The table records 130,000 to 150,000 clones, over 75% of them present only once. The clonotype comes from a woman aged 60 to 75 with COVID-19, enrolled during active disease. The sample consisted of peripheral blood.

CDR3: CASSFRRSGNTIYF. In DNA, the CDR3 is TGTGCCAGCAGCTTTCGGAGATCTGGAAACACCATATATTTT. This chain connects TRBV7-8 to TRBJ1-3; no firm D call. The CDR3 length is 14 residues. V was trimmed by 3 bases and J by 1 base, leaving 7 bases between them. From germline, CDR1 is SGHVS and CDR2 FQNEAQ.